These T cell receptor beta chains were read from a single sample in a study of T cells after yellow fever vaccination. MiXCR, applied by TCRdb to the 5' RACE reads, yields one record per CDR3 protein. The sample consists of under 400,000 distinct CDR3 sequences, about 9.9% of them appearing once. Here the sequenced sample was PBMCs, taken on the day of the first yellow fever vaccination. The receptors here all came from a young man who received the YFV17D yellow fever vaccine. Each CDR3 is given with its conserved first and last residue. D genes are given only for firm matches. Only part of the rows carry a size: once, few, many, or a class if the clone is expanded.

V gene	D gene	J gene	clone size	CDR3 protein	CDR3 DNA
TRBV6-2/TRBV6-3	NA	TRBJ1-1	NA	CASIEGVANTEAFF	TGTGCCAGCATTGAGGGCGTAGCGAACACTGAAGCTTTCTTT
TRBV10-3	NA	TRBJ2-5	NA	CAISRTAEVQTQYF	TGTGCCATCAGTCGGACAGCGGAGGTGCAGACCCAGTACTTC
TRBV7-2	NA	TRBJ1-1	many	CASRETGGAEAFF	TGTGCCAGCAGAGAGACAGGAGGCGCTGAAGCTTTCTTT
TRBV20-1	TRBD1	TRBJ2-1	few	CSARAVQGARDNEQFF	TGCAGTGCTAGAGCCGTACAGGGGGCGAGGGACAATGAGCAGTTCTTC
TRBV6-5	NA	TRBJ1-1	few	CASSSLLGRTEAFF	TGTGCCAGCAGTTCCCTCCTCGGTCGGACTGAAGCTTTCTTT
TRBV29-1	NA	TRBJ1-1	many	CSVELGGGTEAFF	TGCAGCGTTGAGCTGGGCGGGGGCACTGAAGCTTTCTTT
TRBV4-1	TRBD1	TRBJ2-4	NA	CASSQSLTGRLRGNKNIQYF	TGCGCCAGCAGCCAGTCTTTGACAGGGCGACTAAGGGGGAACAAAAACATTCAGTACTTC
TRBV6-5	NA	TRBJ2-7	few	CASVGNSGEQYF	TGTGCCAGCGTGGGTAATTCGGGCGAGCAGTACTTC
TRBV4-1	NA	TRBJ1-6	few	CASSQDFSYNSPLHF	TGCGCCAGCAGCCAGGATTTCTCCTATAATTCACCCCTCCACTTT
TRBV4-1	NA	TRBJ1-2	few	CASSYPVRQGGYTF	TGCGCCAGCAGCTACCCCGTCCGGCAGGGAGGCTACACCTTC
TRBV7-2	NA	TRBJ2-3	many	CASSSSSTDTQYF	TGTGCCAGCAGCTCTTCTAGCACAGATACGCAGTATTTT
TRBV11-2	NA	TRBJ1-6	NA	CASQGPQNSPLHF	TGTGCCAGCCAAGGGCCCCAGAATTCACCCCTCCACTTT
TRBV7-2	NA	TRBJ2-5	many	CASSSDPGTQYF	TGTGCCAGCAGCTCGGACCCGGGGACCCAGTACTTC
TRBV7-9	NA	TRBJ1-2	NA	CASSWGLYGYTF	TGTGCCAGCAGCTGGGGGCTTTATGGCTACACCTTC
TRBV7-2	NA	TRBJ2-7	few	CASSLDRASYEQYF	TGTGCCAGCAGCTTAGATCGGGCGTCCTACGAGCAGTACTTC
TRBV7-9	NA	TRBJ1-2	few	CASSLRNRLRNYGYTF	TGTGCCAGCAGCCTGAGGAATCGCCTAAGAAACTATGGCTACACCTTC
TRBV4-2	NA	TRBJ1-2	few	CASSQLDRTYGYTF	TGTGCCAGCAGCCAACTCGACAGGACCTATGGCTACACCTTC
TRBV6-5	TRBD2	TRBJ2-7	NA	CASSYTGTSGGYEQYF	TGTGCCAGCAGTTACACCGGGACTAGCGGGGGCTACGAGCAGTACTTC
TRBV11-1	TRBD2	TRBJ2-1	NA	CASSFKGLAGPTYNEQFF	TGTGCCAGCAGCTTTAAAGGACTAGCGGGGCCTACATACAATGAGCAGTTCTTC
TRBV16	NA	TRBJ2-1	NA	CASSQVGPEDEQFF	TGTGCCAGCAGCCAAGTGGGCCCGGAGGATGAGCAGTTCTTC
TRBV30	NA	TRBJ1-6	few	CAWSPGNSPLHF	TGTGCCTGGAGTCCCGGTAATTCACCCCTCCACTTT
TRBV7-9	NA	TRBJ2-3	many	CAQDPGLGDTQYF	TGTGCCCAAGATCCAGGGTTGGGAGATACGCAGTATTTT